A selection of T cell receptor beta chains follows, all from one sample in a study of T-cell memory formation after mild COVID-19. TCRdb redid the calling of the 5' RACE reads with MiXCR, one entry per CDR3 protein. This sample yields about 310,000 distinct CDR3 sequences, of which 15% to 20% are seen a single time; roughly 20% belongs to the top ten. Sample: PBMCs or a T cell subset sorted from them (not recorded which). All receptors come from a man aged 18 to 29 who had mild COVID-19 (a few samples of this study predate the infection). Cell type and time point are not known. CDR3s include the opening cysteine and the closing phenylalanine or tryptophan. Each record gives: J gene, D gene, V gene, clone size, CDR3 DNA, CDR3 protein. D genes are given only for firm matches. Where a row states a size, it is once, few, many or the class of an expanded clone; other rows omit it.

TRBJ1-1 | NA | TRBV2 | NA | TGTGCCAGCAGTGAAGGATTGGGAGGCAACACTGAAGCTTTCTTT | CASSEGLGGNTEAFF
TRBJ2-4 | NA | TRBV5-1 | NA | TGCGCCAGCAGCTTGGGAGGGATCAGAAACATTCAGTACTTC | CASSLGGIRNIQYF
TRBJ2-1 | NA | TRBV12-3/TRBV12-4 | few | TGTGCCAGCAGTTTAGAAATCTACAATGAGCAGTTCTTC | CASSLEIYNEQFF
TRBJ2-3 | NA | TRBV14 | once | TGTGCCAGCAGCCAAGTGGAGCCAGATACGCAGTATTTT | CASSQVEPDTQYF
TRBJ2-3 | TRBD1 | TRBV12-3/TRBV12-4 | few | TGTGCCAGCAGTATATTTCGACAGGGACCGCAGTATTTT | CASSIFRQGPQYF
TRBJ1-1 | NA | TRBV4-2 | NA | TGTGCCAGCAGCCAAGATTTGCAGAGGATGAACACTGAAGCTTTCTTT | CASSQDLQRMNTEAFF
TRBJ1-1 | NA | TRBV14 | NA | TGTGCCAGCAGCCAGGGGGATCAAGTTTACACTGAAGCTTTCTTT | CASSQGDQVYTEAFF
TRBJ2-2 | NA | TRBV30 | NA | TGTGCCTGGACAGGGGCGGCCACCGGGGAGCTGTTTTTT | CAWTGAATGELFF
TRBJ1-1 | NA | TRBV7-9 | NA | TGTGCCAGCAGCTTAGATTCTACGGTGTATAGTAGGAACACTGAAGCTTTCTTT | CASSLDSTVYSRNTEAFF
TRBJ2-2 | NA | TRBV7-6 | NA | TGTGCCAGCAGTAGCACCCTGGGGGTCGGGGAGCTGTTTTTT | CASSSTLGVGELFF
TRBJ2-7 | NA | TRBV12-3/TRBV12-4 | many | TGTGCCAGCAGTCTTCAGGGCTACGAGCAGTACTTC | CASSLQGYEQYF
TRBJ2-5 | TRBD2 | TRBV3-1 | NA | TGTGCCAGCAGCCAAACGGGGGGACAAGAGACCCAGTACTTC | CASSQTGGQETQYF
TRBJ2-6 | NA | TRBV6-5 | NA | TGTGCCAGCAGGCCTGGGGGCGGCGGGGCCAACGTCCTGACTTTC | CASRPGGGGANVLTF
TRBJ2-1 | TRBD2 | TRBV18 | NA | TGTGCCAGCTCACCACCGGCGGGGGGGTACAATGAGCAGTTCTTC | CASSPPAGGYNEQFF
TRBJ2-5 | NA | TRBV29-1 | NA | TGCAGCGTTGTCTCGGCAGGGCAAGGGGAGACCCAGTACTTC | CSVVSAGQGETQYF
TRBJ2-5 | NA | TRBV9 | NA | TGTGCCAGCAGCCCAGGACTATATTCGGAGACCCAGTACTTC | CASSPGLYSETQYF
TRBJ2-1 | NA | TRBV12-3/TRBV12-4 | NA | TGTGCCAGCAGTGTACAGGGAGGTCTGGACAATGAGCAGTTCTTC | CASSVQGGLDNEQFF
TRBJ2-3 | NA | TRBV27 | few | TGTGCCAGCAGGACCACTTCATTTCACACAGATACGCAGTATTTT | CASRTTSFHTDTQYF
TRBJ2-1 | NA | TRBV5-1 | few | TGCGCCAGCAGCCGCGAGGGGGGAACCTACAATGAGCAGTTCTTC | CASSREGGTYNEQFF
TRBJ2-1 | TRBD1 | TRBV5-1 | NA | TGCGCCAGCAGCTCCGGGACAGGGAGCAATGAGCAGTTCTTC | CASSSGTGSNEQFF
TRBJ2-6 | NA | TRBV18 | NA | TGTGCCAGCTCATCTACCGGACGGGGAACTGGGGCCAACGTCCTGACTTTC | CASSSTGRGTGANVLTF
TRBJ1-5 | NA | TRBV3-1 | few | TGTGCCAGCAGCCAGATGGCAGGTAGCAATCAGCCCCAGCATTTT | CASSQMAGSNQPQHF
TRBJ2-2 | NA | TRBV7-2 | NA | TGTGCCAGCACGCCACAGGTCGGGGAGCTGTTTTTT | CASTPQVGELFF
TRBJ2-2 | NA | TRBV7-3 | few | TGTGCCAGCAGCTCCCGTCGAAGTATGGGGGAGCTGTTTTTT | CASSSRRSMGELFF
TRBJ2-5 | NA | TRBV20-1 | NA | TGCAGTGCTCCGGGACTCAGCAGCAGAGAGACCCAGTACTTC | CSAPGLSSRETQYF
TRBJ2-3 | NA | TRBV11-2 | few | TGTGCCAGCAGCTTAACGGAACTCACAGATACGCAGTATTTT | CASSLTELTDTQYF